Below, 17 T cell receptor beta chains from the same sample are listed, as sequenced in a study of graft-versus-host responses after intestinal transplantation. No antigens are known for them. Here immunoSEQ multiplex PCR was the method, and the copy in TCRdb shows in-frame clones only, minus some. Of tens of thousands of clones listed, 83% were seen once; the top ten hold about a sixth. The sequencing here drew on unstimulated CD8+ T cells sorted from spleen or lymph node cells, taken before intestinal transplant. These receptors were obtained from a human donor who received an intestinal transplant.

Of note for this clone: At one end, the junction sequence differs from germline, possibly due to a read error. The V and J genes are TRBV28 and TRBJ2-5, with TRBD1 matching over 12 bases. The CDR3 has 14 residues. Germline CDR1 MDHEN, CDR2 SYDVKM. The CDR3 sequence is CASSLGGQGAFINF. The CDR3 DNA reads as TGTGCCAGCAGTTTGGGGGGACAGGGGGCTTTTATTAACTTC.

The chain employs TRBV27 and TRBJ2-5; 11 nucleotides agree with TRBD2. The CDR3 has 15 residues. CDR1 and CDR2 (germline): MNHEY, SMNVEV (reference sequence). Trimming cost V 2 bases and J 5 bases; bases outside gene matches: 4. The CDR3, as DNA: TGTGCCAGCAGTTTAACGACTAGCGGGATGGAGACCCAGTACTTC. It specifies CASSLTTSGMETQYF.

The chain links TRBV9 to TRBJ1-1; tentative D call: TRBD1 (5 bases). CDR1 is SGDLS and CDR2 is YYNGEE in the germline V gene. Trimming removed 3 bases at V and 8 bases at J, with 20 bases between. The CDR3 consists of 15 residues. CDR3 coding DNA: TGTGCCAGCAGCGACCACCTCGGGGCAATGGAAGAAGCTTTCTTT. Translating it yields CASSDHLGAMEEAFF.

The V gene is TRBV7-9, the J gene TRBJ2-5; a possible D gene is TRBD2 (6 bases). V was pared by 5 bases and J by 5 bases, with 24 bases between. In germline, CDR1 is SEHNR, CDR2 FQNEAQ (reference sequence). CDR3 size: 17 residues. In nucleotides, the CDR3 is TGTGCCAGCAGCGACCCCCCAGCGGGCACCTGGGGGGAGACCCAGTACTTC. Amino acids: CASSDPPAGTWGETQYF.

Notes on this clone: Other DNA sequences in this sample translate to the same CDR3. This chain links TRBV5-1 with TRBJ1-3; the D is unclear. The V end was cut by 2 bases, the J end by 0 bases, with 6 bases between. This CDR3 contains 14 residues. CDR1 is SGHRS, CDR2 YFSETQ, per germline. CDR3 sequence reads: CASSLTSSGNTIYF. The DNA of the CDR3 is TGCGCCAGCAGCTTAACCAGCTCTGGAAACACCATATATTTT. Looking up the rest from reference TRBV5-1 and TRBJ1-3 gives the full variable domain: KAGVTQTPRYLIKTRGQQVTLSCSPISGHRSVSWYQQTPGQGLQFLFEYFSETQRNKGNFPGRFSGRQFSNSRSEMNVSTLELGDSALYLCASSLTSSGNTIYFGEGSWLTVV.

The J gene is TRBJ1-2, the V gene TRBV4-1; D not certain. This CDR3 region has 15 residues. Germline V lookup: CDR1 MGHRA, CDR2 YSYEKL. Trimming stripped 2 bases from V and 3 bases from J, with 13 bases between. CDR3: CASSQLEGRDYGYTF. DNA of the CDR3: TGCGCCAGCAGCCAACTCGAAGGGCGGGACTATGGCTACACCTTC.

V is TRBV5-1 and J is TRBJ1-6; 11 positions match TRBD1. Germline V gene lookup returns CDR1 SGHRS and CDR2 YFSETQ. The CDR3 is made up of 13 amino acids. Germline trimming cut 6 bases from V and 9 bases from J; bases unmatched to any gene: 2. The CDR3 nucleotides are TGCGCCAGCATAGGGACAGGGGGTTCACCCCTCCACTTT. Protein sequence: CASIGTGGSPLHF.

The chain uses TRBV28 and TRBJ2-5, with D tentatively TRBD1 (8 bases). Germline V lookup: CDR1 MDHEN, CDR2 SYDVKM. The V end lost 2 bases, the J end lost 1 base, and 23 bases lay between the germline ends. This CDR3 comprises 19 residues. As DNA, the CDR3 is TGTGCCAGCAGTTTAGTGCTACAGGGGGGGGTCCAGGGCCAAGAGACCCAGTACTTC. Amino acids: CASSLVLQGGVQGQETQYF.

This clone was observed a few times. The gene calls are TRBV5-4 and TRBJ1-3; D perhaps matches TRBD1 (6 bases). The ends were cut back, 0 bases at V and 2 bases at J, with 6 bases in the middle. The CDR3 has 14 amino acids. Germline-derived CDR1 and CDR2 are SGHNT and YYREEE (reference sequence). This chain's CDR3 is CASSLAGAGNTIYF. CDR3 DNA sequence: TGTGCCAGCAGCTTGGCAGGGGCTGGAAACACCATATATTTT.

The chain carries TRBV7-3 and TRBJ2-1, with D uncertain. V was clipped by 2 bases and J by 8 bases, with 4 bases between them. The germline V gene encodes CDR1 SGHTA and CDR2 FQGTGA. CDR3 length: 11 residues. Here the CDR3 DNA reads TGTGCCAGCAGCTTAGGGGATGAGCAGTTCTTC. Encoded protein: CASSLGDEQFF.

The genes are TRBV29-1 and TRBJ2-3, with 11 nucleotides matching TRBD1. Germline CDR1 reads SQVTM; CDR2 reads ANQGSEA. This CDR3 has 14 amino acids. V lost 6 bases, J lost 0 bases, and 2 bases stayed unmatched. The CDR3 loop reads CSVDRGRSTDTQYF. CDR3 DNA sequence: TGCAGCGTGGACAGGGGGCGCAGCACAGATACGCAGTATTTT.

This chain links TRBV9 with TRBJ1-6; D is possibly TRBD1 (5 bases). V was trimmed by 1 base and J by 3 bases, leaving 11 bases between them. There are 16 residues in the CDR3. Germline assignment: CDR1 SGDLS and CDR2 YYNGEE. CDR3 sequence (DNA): TGTGCCAGCAGCGTAAGCGGCAGGGACTATAATTCACCCCTCCACTTT. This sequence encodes CASSVSGRDYNSPLHF. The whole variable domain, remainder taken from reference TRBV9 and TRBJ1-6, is DSGVTQTPKHLITATGQRVTLRCSPRSGDLSVYWYQQSLDQGLQFLIQYYNGEERAKGNILERFSAQQFPDLHSELNLSSLELGDSALYFCASSVSGRDYNSPLHFGNGTRLTVT.

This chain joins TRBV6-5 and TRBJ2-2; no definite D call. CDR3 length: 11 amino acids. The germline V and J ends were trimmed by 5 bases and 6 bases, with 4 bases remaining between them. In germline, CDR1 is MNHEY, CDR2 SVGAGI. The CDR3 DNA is TGTGCCAGCAGTGGTTCCGGGGAGCTGTTTTTT. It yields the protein CASSGSGELFF.

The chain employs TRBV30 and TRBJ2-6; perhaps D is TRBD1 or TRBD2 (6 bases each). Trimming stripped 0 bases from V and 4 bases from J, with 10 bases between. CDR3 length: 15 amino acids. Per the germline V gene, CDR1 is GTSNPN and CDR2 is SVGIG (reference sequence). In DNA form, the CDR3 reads TGTGCCTGGAGTGTACGGGGGCAAGGGGCCAACGTCCTGACTTTC. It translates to CAWSVRGQGANVLTF.

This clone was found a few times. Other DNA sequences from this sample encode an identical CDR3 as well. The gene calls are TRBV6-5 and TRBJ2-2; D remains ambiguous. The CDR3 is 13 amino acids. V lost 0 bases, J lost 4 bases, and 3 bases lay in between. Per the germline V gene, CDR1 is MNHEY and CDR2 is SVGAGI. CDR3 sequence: CASSYSPTGELFF. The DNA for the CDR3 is TGTGCCAGCAGTTACTCGCCCACCGGGGAGCTGTTTTTT.

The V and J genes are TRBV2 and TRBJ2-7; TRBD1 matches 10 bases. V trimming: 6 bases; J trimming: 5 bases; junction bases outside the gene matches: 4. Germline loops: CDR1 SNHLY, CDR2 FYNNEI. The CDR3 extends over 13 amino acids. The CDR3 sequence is CASRMGQGHEQYF. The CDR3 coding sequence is TGTGCCAGCAGGATGGGACAGGGGCACGAGCAGTACTTC.

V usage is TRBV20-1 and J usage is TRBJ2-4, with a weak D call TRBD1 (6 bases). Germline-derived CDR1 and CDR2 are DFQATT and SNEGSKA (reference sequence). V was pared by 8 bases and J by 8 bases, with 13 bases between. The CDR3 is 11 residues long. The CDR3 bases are TGCAGTAACAGGGTTAGGGACATTCAGTACTTC. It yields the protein CSNRVRDIQYF.